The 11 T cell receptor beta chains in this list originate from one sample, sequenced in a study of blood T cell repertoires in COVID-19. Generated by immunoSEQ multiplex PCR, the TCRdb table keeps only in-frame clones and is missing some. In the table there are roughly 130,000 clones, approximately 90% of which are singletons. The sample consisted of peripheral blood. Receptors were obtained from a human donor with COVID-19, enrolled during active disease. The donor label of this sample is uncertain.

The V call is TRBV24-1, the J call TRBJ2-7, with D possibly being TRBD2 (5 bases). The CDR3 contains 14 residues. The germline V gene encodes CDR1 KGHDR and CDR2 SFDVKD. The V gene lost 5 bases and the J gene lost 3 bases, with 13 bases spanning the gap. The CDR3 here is CATSGLISGYEQYF. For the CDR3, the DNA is TGTGCCACCAGTGGGTTAATCAGCGGCTACGAGCAGTACTTC.

The CDR3 DNA sequence: TGTGCCAGCAGCTTAGGGCTAGCTAGGAAACTCGACAATGAGCAGTTCTTC. Protein sequence: CASSLGLARKLDNEQFF. V is TRBV7-6 and J is TRBJ2-1, with a weak D call TRBD2 (5 bases). Trimming stripped 1 base from V and 5 bases from J, with 18 bases between. CDR1 and CDR2 (germline): SGHVS, FNYEAQ. CDR3 length: 17 amino acids.

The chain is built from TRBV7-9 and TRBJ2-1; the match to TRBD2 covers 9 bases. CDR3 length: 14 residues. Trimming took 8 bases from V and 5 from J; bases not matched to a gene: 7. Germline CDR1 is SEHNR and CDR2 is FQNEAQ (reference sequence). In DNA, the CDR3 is TGTGCCAGCTCAGCGGGGGGTGAGGACAATGAGCAGTTCTTC. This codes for CASSAGGEDNEQFF.

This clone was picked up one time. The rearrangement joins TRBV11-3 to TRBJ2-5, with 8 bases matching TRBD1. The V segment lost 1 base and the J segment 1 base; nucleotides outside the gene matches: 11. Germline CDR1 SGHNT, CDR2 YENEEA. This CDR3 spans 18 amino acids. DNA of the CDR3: TGTGCCAGCAGCTTAGTATACGGCCAGGACAGGGCCCAAGAGACCCAGTACTTC. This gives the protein CASSLVYGQDRAQETQYF.

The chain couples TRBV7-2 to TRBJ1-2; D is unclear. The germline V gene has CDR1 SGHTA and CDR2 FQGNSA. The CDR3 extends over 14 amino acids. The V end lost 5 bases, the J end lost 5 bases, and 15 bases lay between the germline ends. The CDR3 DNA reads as TGTGCCAGCAGCCCCGCCCAAACACAATATGGCTACACCTTC. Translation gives CASSPAQTQYGYTF.

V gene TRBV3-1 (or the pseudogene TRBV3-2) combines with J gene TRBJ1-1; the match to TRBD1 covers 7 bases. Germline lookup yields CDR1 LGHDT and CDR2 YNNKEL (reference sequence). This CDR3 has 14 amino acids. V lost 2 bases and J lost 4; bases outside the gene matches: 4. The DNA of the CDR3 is TGTGCCAGCAGCCAAATGACAGGGACCACTGAAGCTTTCTTT. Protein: CASSQMTGTTEAFF.

The CDR3, as DNA: TGTGCCAGCATCTCCGGGACAGGGAGCACTGAAGCTTTCTTT. Translation: CASISGTGSTEAFF. V and J are TRBV2 and TRBJ1-1, with 9 positions matching TRBD1. Germline CDR1 SNHLY, CDR2 FYNNEI. V trimming: 7 bases; J trimming: 4 bases; junction bases outside the gene matches: 7. The CDR3 runs 14 residues.

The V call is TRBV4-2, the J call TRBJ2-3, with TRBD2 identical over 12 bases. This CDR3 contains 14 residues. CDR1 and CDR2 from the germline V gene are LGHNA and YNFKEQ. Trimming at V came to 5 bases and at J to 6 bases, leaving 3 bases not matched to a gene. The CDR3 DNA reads TGTGCCAGCAGCGGAGGACTAGCGGGGGATACGCAGTATTTT. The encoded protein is CASSGGLAGDTQYF.

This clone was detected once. CDR3 nucleotides: TGTGCCAGCAGTCCCGAGGTTTATACGCAGTATTTT. This codes for CASSPEVYTQYF. The genes are TRBV28 and TRBJ2-3; D is unclear. The CDR3 runs 12 residues. The V gene lost 5 bases and the J gene lost 7 bases, with 10 bases spanning the gap. Germline-derived CDR1 and CDR2 are MDHEN and SYDVKM. Filled out from reference TRBV28 and TRBJ2-3, the complete variable domain reads DVKVTQSSRYLVKRTGEKVFLECVQDMDHENMFWYRQDPGLGLRLIYFSYDVKMKEKGDIPEGYSVSREKKERFSLILESASTNQTSMYLCASSPEVYTQYFGPGTRLTVL.

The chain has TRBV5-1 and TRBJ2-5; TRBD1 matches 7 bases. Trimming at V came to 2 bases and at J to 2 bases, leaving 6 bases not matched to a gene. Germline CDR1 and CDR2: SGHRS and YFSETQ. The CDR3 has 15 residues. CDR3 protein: CASSLGQALQETQYF. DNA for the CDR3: TGCGCCAGCAGCTTAGGACAGGCGTTACAAGAGACCCAGTACTTC.

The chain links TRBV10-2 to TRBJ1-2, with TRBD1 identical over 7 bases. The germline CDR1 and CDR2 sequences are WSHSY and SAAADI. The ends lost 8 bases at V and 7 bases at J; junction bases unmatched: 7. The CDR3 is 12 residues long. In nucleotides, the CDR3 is TGCGCCAGCTCCCAGGGGGGCGTTGGCTACACCTTC. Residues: CASSQGGVGYTF.